This T cell receptor (beta chain) is from a study of T cells in Graves' hyperthyroidism and ophthalmopathy. From RNA transcripts, TCR beta CDR3 regions were amplified. During a first-round RT-PCR of the TCR CDR3, the HTBI primer set was used. MiXCR was run by TCRdb on the multiplex PCR reads, yielding one entry per CDR3 protein. The table shows around 340,000 distinct CDR3 sequences, with approximately 17% occurring only once. In its sample, this clonotype was seen many times. CDR1 is MNHEY, CDR2 SMNVEV, per germline (reference sequence). CDR3 size: 17 residues. Trimming removed 4 bases from V and 4 bases from J; junction bases left unmatched: 8.

The specimen was blood. The source of this sequence is a woman in her thirties with Graves' hyperthyroidism that later progressed to Graves' ophthalmopathy. The V and J genes are TRBV27 and TRBJ2-3, with 13 bases that match TRBD2. CDR3 residues: CASSSSRTSGGADTQYF. Written as DNA, the CDR3 is TGTGCCAGCAGTTCCTCCCGGACTAGCGGGGGTGCAGATACGCAGTATTTT.